Given below is one T cell receptor beta chain in context. Antigen: not known. Clones were read by immunoSEQ multiplex PCR, and TCRdb kept only the in-frame ones, dropping some. This sample has 140,000 or so clones, with around nine tenths found just once. CDR3 size: 14 residues. V dropped 0 bases and J dropped 5 bases, with 11 bases sitting between them. Per germline, CDR1 MGHRA and CDR2 YSYEKL. Time point given: baseline pretreatment blood. The treatment here: 15 Gy SBRT to primary tumor, nephrectomy 4 weeks later. Clear cell pathology was present in this patient's renal cell carcinoma. The data originate from a study of radiation and T cells in renal cell carcinoma. Study-wide results and limits: Baseline intratumoral clonotype presence is unknown without pretreatment biopsies. In blood, top tumor clones expanded by 2 weeks, shrinking by 4.

This TCR came from a woman in her fifties or sixties with renal cell carcinoma. The J gene is TRBJ2-7, the V gene TRBV4-1; D is possibly TRBD1 (6 bases). Material: blood, obtained from a patient whose treatment included radiotherapy and nephrectomy. The CDR3 reads CASSQDFRTDEQYF. DNA of the CDR3: TGCGCCAGCAGCCAAGACTTTAGGACAGACGAGCAGTACTTC.